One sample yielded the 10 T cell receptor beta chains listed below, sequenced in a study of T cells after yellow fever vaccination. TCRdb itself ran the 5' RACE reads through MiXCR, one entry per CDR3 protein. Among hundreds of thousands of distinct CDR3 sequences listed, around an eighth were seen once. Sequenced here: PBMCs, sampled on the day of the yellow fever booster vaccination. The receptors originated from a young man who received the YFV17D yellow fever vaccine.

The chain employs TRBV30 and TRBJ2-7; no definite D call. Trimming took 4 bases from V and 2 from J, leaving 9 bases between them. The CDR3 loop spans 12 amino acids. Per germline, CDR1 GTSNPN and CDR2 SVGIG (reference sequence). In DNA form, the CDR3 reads TGTGCCTGGACTTACGGAACCTACGAGCAGTACTTC. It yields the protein CAWTYGTYEQYF.

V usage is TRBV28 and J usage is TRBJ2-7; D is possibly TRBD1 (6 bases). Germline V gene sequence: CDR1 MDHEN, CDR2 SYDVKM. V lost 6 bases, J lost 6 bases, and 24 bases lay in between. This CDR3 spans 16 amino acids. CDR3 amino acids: CASSPVGERQVPEQYF. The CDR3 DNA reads TGTGCCAGCAGCCCGGTTGGGGAGAGACAGGTGCCCGAGCAGTACTTC.

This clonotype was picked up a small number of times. CDR3 coding DNA: TGTGCCAGCACCATACAGGGGTTCATGAACACTGAAGCTTTCTTT. It codes for CASTIQGFMNTEAFF. The chain is built from TRBV7-2 and TRBJ1-1, with TRBD1 identical over 7 bases. CDR1 is SGHTA and CDR2 is FQGNSA in the germline V gene. The CDR3 loop spans 15 amino acids. After removal of 7 bases from V and 0 bases from J, the junction contained 8 bases not matched to a gene.

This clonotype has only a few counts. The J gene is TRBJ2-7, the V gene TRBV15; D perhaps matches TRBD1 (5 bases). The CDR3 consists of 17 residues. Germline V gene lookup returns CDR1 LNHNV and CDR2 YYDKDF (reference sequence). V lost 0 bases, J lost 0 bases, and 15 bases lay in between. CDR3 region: CATSRDLGVTSSYEQYF. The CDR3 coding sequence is TGTGCCACCAGCAGAGATCTAGGGGTGACCAGCTCCTACGAGCAGTACTTC.

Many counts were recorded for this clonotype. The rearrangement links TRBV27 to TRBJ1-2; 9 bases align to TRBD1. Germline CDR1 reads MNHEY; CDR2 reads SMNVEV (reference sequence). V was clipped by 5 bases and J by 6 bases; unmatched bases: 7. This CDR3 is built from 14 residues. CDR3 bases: TGTGCCAGCAGTCGCGGACAGGGGCTTGATGGCTACACCTTC. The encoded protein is CASSRGQGLDGYTF.

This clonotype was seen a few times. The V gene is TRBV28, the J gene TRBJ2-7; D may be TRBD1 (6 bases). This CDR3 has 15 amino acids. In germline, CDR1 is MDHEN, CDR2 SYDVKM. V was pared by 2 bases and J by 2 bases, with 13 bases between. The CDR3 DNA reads TGTGCCAGCAGTTTAGTGGGACAAGCTACCTACGAGCAGTACTTC. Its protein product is CASSLVGQATYEQYF.

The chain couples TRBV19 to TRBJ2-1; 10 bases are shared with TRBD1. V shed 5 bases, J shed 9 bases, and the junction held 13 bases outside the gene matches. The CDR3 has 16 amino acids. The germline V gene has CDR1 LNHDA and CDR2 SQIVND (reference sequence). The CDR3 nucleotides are TGTGCCAGTAGTTATAGGCAAGGGACAGGGGCGGCTGAGCAGTTCTTC. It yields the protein CASSYRQGTGAAEQFF. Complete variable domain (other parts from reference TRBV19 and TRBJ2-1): DGGITQSPKYLFRKEGQNVTLSCEQNLNHDAMYWYRQDPGQGLRLIYYSQIVNDFQKGDIAEGYSVSREKKESFPLTVTSAQKNPTAFYLCASSYRQGTGAAEQFFGPGTRLTVL.

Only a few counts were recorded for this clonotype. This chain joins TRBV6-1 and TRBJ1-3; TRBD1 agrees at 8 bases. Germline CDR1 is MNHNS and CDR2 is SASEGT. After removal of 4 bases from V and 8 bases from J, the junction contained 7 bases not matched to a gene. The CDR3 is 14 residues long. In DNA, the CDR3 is TGTGCCAGCAGTGTACAGGGGGGAGCAGACACCATATATTTT. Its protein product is CASSVQGGADTIYF.

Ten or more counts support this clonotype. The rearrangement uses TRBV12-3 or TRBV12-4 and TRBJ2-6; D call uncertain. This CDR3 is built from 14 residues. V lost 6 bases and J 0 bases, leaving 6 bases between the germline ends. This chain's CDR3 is CASSSYSGANVLTF. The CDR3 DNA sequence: TGTGCCAGCAGCTCATACTCTGGGGCCAACGTCCTGACTTTC.

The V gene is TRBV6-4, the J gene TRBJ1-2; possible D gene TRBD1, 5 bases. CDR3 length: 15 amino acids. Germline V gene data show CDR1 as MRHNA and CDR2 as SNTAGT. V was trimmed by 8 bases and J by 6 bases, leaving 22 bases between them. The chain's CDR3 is CASSLTGTPDHGYTF. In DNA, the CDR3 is TGTGCCAGCTCTTTAACCGGGACCCCGGACCATGGCTACACCTTC.